This T cell receptor beta chain was profiled in a study of T-cell reconstitution after alpha-beta-depleted transplantation in children. The germline V gene has CDR1 DFQATT and CDR2 SNEGSKA (reference sequence). CDR3 length equals 15 residues. The trim removed 5 bases at V and 0 bases at J, leaving 8 bases unmatched. The TCRbeta library incorporated unique molecular identifiers. TCRdb fed the PCR reads into MiXCR, producing one record per CDR3 protein. There are some 280,000 distinct CDR3 sequences in the sample; roughly 9.5% occur only once, and about a tenth lies in the top ten. Only a few counts were recorded for this clonotype.

This TCR was recovered from a human donor who donated a stem cell graft to a child with SCID. The chain is built from TRBV20-1 and TRBJ2-3; 7 bases match TRBD2. The specimen was PBMCs from the stem cell graft donor, collected from the stem cell graft. CDR3 amino acids: CSARDYLVSTDTQYF. DNA of the CDR3: TGCAGTGCTCGGGACTACCTCGTTAGCACAGATACGCAGTATTTT.